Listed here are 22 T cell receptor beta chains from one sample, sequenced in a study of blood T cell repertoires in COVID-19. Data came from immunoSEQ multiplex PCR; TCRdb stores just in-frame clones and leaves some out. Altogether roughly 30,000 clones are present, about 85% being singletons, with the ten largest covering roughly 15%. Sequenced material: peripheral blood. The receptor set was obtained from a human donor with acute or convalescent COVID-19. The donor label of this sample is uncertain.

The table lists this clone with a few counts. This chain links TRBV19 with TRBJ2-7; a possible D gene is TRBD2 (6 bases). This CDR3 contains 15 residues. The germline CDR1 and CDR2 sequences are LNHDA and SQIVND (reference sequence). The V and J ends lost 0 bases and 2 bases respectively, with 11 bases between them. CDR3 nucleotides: TGTGCCAGTAGTATAGATTCAGCTAGCGCCTACGAGCAGTACTTC. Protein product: CASSIDSASAYEQYF.

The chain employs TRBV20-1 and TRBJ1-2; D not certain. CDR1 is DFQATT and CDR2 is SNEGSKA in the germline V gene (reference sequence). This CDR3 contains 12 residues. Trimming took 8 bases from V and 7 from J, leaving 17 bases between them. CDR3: CSPRGGEAGYTF. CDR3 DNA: TGCAGTCCTCGTGGCGGGGAGGCTGGCTACACCTTC.

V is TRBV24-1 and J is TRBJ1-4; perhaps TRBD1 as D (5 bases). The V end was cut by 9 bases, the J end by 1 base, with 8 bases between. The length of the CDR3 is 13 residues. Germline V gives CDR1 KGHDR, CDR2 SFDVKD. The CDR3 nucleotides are TGTGCCACCTCTAGGGGAACTAATGAAAAACTGTTTTTT. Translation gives CATSRGTNEKLFF.

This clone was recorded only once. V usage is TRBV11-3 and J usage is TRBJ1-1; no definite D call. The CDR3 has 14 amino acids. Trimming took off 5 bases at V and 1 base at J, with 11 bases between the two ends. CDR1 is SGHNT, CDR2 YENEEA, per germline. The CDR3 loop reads CASSLGRGNTEAFF. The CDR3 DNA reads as TGTGCCAGCAGCCTAGGGCGCGGGAACACTGAAGCTTTCTTT.

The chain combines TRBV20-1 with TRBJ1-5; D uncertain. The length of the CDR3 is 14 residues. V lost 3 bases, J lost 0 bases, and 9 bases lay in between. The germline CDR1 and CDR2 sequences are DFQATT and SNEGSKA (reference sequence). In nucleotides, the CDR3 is TGCAGTGCTAGTCAGACAAATAGCAATCAGCCCCAGCATTTT. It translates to CSASQTNSNQPQHF.

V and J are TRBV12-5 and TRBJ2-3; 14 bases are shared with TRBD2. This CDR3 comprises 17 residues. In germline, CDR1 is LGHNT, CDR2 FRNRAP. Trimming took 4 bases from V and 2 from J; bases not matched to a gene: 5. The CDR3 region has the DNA TGTGCTAGTGGTTCTGGACTAGCGGGAGGTCTCACAGATACGCAGTATTTT. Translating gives CASGSGLAGGLTDTQYF.

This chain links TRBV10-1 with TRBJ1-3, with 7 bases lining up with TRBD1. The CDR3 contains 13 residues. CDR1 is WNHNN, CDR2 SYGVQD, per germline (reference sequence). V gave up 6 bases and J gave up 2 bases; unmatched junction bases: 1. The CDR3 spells CASRTGPGNTIYF. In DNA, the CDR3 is TGCGCCAGCAGGACAGGGCCTGGAAACACCATATATTTT.

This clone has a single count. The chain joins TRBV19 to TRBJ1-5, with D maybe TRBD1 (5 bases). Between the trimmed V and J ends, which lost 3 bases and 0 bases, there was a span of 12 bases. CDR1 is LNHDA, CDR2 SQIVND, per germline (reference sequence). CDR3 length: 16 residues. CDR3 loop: CASSIQGRYSNQPQHF. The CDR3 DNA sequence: TGTGCCAGTAGTATTCAGGGCCGATATAGCAATCAGCCCCAGCATTTT. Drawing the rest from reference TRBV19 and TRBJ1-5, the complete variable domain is DGGITQSPKYLFRKEGQNVTLSCEQNLNHDAMYWYRQDPGQGLRLIYYSQIVNDFQKGDIAEGYSVSREKKESFPLTVTSAQKNPTAFYLCASSIQGRYSNQPQHFGDGTRLSIL.

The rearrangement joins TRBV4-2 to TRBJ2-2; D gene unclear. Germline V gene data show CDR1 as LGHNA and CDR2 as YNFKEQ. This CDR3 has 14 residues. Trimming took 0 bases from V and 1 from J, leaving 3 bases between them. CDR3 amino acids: CASSQDKNTGELFF. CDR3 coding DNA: TGTGCCAGCAGCCAAGACAAGAACACCGGGGAGCTGTTTTTT.

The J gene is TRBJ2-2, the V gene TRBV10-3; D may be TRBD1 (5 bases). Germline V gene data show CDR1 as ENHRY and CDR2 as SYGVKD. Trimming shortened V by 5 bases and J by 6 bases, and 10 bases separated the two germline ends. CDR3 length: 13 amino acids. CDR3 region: CAISLRGAGELFF. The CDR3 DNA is TGTGCCATCAGTTTAAGGGGTGCCGGGGAGCTGTTTTTT.

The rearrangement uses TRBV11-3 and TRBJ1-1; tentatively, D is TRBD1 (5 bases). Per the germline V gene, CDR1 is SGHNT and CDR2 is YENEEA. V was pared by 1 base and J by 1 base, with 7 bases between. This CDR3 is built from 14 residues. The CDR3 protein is CASSLGGSNTEAFF. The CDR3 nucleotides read TGTGCCAGCAGCTTAGGGGGCTCGAACACTGAAGCTTTCTTT.

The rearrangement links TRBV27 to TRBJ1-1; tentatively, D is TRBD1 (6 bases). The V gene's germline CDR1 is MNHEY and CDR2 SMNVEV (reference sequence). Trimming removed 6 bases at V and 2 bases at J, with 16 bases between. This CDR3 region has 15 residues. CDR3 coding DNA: TGTGCCAGCAGCCGAGGGACATTGGGTAACACTGAAGCTTTCTTT. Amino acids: CASSRGTLGNTEAFF.

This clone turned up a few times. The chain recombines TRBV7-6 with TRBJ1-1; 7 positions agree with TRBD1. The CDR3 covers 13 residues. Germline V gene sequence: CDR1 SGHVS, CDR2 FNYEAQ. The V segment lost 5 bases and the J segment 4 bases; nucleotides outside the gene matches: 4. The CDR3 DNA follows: TGTGCCAGCAGCACTCAGGGGGGCACTGAAGCTTTCTTT. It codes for CASSTQGGTEAFF. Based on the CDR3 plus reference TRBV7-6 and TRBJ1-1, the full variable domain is GAGVSQSPRYKVTKRGQDVALRCDPISGHVSLYWYRQALGQGPEFLTYFNYEAQQDKSGLPNDRFSAERPEGSISTLTIQRTEQRDSAMYRCASSTQGGTEAFFGQGTRLTVV.

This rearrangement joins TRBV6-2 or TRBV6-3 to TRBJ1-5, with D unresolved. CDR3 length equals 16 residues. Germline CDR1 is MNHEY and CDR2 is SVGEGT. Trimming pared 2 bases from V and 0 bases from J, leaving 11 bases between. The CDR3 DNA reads TGTGCCAGCAGTTACGGCCAGATGGCTAGCAATCAGCCCCAGCATTTT. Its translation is CASSYGQMASNQPQHF.

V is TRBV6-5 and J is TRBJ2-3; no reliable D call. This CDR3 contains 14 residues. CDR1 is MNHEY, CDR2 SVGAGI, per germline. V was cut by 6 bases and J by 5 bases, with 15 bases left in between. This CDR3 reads CASRNLPPGDTQYF. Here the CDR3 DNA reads TGTGCCAGCAGGAACCTCCCCCCGGGAGATACGCAGTATTTT.

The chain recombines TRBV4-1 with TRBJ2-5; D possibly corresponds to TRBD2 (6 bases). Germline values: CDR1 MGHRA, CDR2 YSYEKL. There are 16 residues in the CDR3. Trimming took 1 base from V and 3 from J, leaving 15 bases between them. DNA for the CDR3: TGCGCCAGCAGCCAAGTGGGGGGACTGCTAAAAGAGACCCAGTACTTC. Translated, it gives CASSQVGGLLKETQYF.

CDR3 sequence (DNA): TGTGCCAGCAGCCGAGCCGTGACGGGAGTAGATACGCAGTATTTT. Protein sequence: CASSRAVTGVDTQYF. The rearrangement uses TRBV7-9 and TRBJ2-3, with D possibly matching TRBD2 (6 bases). The V end lost 5 bases, the J end lost 5 bases, and 17 bases lay between the germline ends. This CDR3 is 15 amino acids long. Germline CDR1 reads SEHNR; CDR2 reads FQNEAQ (reference sequence).

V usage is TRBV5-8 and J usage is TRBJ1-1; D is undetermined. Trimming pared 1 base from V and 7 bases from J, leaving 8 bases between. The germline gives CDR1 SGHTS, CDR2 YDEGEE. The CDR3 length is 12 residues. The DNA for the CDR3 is TGTGCCAGCAGCTTGCAGCGCCATGAAGCTTTCTTT. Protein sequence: CASSLQRHEAFF. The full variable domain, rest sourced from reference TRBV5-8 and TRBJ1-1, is EAGVTQSPTHLIKTRGQQATLRCSPISGHTSVYWYQQALGLGLQFLLWYDEGEERNRGNFPPRFSGRQFPNYSSELNVNALELEDSALYLCASSLQRHEAFFGQGTRLTVV.

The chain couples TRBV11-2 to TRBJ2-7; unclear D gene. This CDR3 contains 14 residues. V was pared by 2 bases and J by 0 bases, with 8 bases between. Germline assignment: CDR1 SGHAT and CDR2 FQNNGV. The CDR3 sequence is CASSLMGTSYEQYF. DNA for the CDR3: TGTGCCAGCAGCTTAATGGGCACCTCCTACGAGCAGTACTTC.

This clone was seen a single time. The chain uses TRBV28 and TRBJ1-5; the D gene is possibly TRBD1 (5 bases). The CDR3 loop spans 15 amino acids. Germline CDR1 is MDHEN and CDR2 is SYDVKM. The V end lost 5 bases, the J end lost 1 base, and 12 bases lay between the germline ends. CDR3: CASSIGGSSNQPQHF. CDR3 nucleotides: TGTGCCAGCAGTATCGGGGGGTCGAGCAATCAGCCCCAGCATTTT.

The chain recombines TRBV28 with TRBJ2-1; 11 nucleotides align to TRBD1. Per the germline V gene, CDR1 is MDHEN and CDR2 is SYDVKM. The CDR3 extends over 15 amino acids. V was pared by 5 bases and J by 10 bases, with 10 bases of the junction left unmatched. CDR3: CASSPPGTGGWEQFF. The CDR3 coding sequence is TGTGCCAGCAGTCCCCCCGGGACAGGGGGTTGGGAGCAGTTCTTC.

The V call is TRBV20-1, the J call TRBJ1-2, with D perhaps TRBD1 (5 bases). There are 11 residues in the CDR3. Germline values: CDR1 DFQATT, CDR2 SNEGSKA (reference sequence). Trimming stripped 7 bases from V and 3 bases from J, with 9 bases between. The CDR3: CSGQGDYGYTF. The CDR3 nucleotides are TGCAGTGGGCAGGGTGACTATGGCTACACCTTC.